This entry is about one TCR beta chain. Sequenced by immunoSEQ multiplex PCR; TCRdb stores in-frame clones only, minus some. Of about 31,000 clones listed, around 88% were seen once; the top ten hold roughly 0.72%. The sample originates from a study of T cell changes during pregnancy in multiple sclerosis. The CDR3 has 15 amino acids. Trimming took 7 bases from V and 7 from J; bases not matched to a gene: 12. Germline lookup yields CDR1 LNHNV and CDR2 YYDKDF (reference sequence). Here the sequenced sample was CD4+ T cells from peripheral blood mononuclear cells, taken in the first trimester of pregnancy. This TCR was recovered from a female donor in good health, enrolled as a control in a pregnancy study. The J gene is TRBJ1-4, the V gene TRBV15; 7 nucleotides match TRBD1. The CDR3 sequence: CATTMIGDSSEKLFF. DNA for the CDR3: TGTGCCACCACTATGATTGGGGACAGTAGTGAAAAACTGTTTTTT.